This T cell receptor beta chain comes out of a study of T cell clones after liver transplantation. Study conclusions and caveats: Conclusions were preliminary, with small, heterogeneous patient groups.

Germline V gene lookup returns CDR1 MNHEY and CDR2 SMNVEV (reference sequence). The CDR3 has 14 residues. V was trimmed by 3 bases and J by 3 bases, leaving 12 bases between them. Clones were read by immunoSEQ multiplex PCR, and TCRdb kept only the in-frame ones, dropping some. This sample has about 120,000 clones, with roughly nine tenths found just once. Concerning this clone itself: As yet, its antigen is unknown.

The sequence was obtained from a human patient who received a liver transplant. Certain T cells may be donor cells from the graft. This specimen was CD4+ T cells from blood, taken 12 months after liver transplant. The rearrangement uses TRBV27 and TRBJ2-7, with D perhaps given as TRBD1 or TRBD2 (5 bases each). The CDR3 here is CASSFSVGGYEQYF. CDR3 bases: TGTGCCAGCAGTTTTTCCGTTGGGGGCTACGAGCAGTACTTC.